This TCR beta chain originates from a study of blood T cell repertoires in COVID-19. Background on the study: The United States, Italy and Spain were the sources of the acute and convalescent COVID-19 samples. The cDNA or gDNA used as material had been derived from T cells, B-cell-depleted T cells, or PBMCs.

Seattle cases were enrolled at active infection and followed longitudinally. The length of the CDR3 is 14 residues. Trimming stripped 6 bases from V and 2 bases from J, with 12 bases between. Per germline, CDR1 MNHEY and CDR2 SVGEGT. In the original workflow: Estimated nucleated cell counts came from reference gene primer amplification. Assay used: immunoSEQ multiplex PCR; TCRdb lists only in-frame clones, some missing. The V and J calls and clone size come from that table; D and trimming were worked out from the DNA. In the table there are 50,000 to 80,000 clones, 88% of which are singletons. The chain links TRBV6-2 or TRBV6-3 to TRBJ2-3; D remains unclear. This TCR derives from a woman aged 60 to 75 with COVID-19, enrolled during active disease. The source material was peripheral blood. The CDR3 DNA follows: TGTGCCAGCAGCCTCGACTCTATCACAGATACGCAGTATTTT. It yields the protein CASSLDSITDTQYF.